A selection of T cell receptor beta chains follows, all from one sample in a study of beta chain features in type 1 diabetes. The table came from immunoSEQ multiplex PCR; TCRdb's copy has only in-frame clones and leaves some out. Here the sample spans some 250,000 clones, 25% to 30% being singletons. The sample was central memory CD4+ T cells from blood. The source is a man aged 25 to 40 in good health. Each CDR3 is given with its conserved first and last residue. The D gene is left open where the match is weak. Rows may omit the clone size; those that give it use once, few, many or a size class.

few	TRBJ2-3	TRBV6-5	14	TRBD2	TGTGCCACATGGACTAGCGGGAGGACAGATACGCAGTATTTT	CATWTSGRTDTQYF
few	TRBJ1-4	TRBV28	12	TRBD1	TGTGCCAGCAGCACAGGGGACGAAAAACTGTTTTTT	CASSTGDEKLFF
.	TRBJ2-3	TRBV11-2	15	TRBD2	TGTGCCAGCACCCCCGGCGGGAGGTCGCAAGATACGCAGTATTTT	CASTPGGRSQDTQYF
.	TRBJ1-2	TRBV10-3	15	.	TGTGCCATCAGTGAGCCGGAGGGTCTGGACTATGGCTACACCTTC	CAISEPEGLDYGYTF
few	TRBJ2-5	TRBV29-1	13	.	TGCAGCGGCGACCCGGGACTTTCTGGGGCCCAGTACTTC	CSGDPGLSGAQYF
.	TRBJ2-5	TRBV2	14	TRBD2	TGTGCCAGCAGGGCTCTAGCGGGGGAAGAGACCCAGTACTTC	CASRALAGEETQYF
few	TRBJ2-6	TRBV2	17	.	TGTGCCAGCAGTGAATTCGGCAGGGCAACTGGGGCCAACGTCCTGACTTTC	CASSEFGRATGANVLTF
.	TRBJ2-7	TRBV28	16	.	TGTGCCAGCACCCCCTGGGGGGACCCTAGCTCCTACGAGCAGTACTTC	CASTPWGDPSSYEQYF
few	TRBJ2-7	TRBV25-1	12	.	TGTGCCAGCAGCCCGCCTTGGGACGAGCAGTACTTC	CASSPPWDEQYF
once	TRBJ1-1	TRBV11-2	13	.	TGTGCCAGCAGCACCGGACAAAACACTGAAGCTTTCTTT	CASSTGQNTEAFF
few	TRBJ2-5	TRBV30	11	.	TGTGCCTGGGGGGGTGAGGTTGCCCAGTACTTC	CAWGGEVAQYF
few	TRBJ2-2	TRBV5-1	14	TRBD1	TGCGCCAGCAGCAGGACAGGGAACACCGGGGAGCTGTTTTTT	CASSRTGNTGELFF
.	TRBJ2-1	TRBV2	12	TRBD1	TGTGCCGGACAGGGGGACTACAATGAGCAGTTCTTC	CAGQGDYNEQFF
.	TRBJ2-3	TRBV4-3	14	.	TGCGCCAGCAGCCAAGATATATCCGCAGATACGCAGTATTTT	CASSQDISADTQYF
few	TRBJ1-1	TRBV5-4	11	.	TGTGCCAGCAGCCTTGACACGGTTGCTTTCTTT	CASSLDTVAFF
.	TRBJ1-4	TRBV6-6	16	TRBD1	TGTGCCAGCAGTCATAAGAAAGACAGGGAGTTAGGAAAACTGTTTTTT	CASSHKKDRELGKLFF
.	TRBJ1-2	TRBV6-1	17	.	TGTGCCAGCAGTGAAAGGGCCCCTCGAAGGGGATACTATGGCTACACCTTC	CASSERAPRRGYYGYTF
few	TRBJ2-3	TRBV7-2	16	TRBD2	TGTGCCAGCAGCTTAAGTAGCGGGAGTATCACAGATACGCAGTATTTT	CASSLSSGSITDTQYF
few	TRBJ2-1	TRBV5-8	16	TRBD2	TGTGCCAGCAGTTATGTCGGACTAGCGCTTAACAATGAGCAGTTCTTC	CASSYVGLALNNEQFF
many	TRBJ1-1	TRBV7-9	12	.	TGTGCCAGCAGCCCGATGAACACTGAAGCTTTCTTT	CASSPMNTEAFF
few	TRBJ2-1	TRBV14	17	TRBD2	TGTGCCAGCAGCCAAGATTTCAGACTAGCGGGGGACAATGAGCAGTTCTTC	CASSQDFRLAGDNEQFF
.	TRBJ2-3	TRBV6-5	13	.	TGTGCCAGCAGGATGGGGTTGGCAGATACGCAGTATTTT	CASRMGLADTQYF
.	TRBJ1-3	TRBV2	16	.	TGTGCCAGCAGTGAAGGTCAGGGGAACTCTGGAAACACCATATATTTT	CASSEGQGNSGNTIYF
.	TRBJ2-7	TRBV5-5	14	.	TGTGCCAGCAGCTTGAGGGTTCCAACCTACGAGCAGTACTTC	CASSLRVPTYEQYF
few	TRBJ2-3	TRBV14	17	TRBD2	TGTGCCAGCAGCCAAGGACTAGCGGTTATTAGCACAGATACGCAGTATTTT	CASSQGLAVISTDTQYF
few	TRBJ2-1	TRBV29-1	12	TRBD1	TGCAGCGTTAAGACAGGGGGCAATGAGCAGTTCTTC	CSVKTGGNEQFF
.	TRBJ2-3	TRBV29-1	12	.	TGCAGCTTTCTGGCCGGCACAGATACGCAGTATTTT	CSFLAGTDTQYF
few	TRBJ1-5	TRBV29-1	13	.	TGCAGCGTTGTGGGTGATGGGAATCAGCCCCAGCATTTT	CSVVGDGNQPQHF
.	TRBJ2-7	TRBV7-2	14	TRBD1	TGTGCCAGCAGTCGCCCAGGGGGCTTTTACGAGCAGTACTTC	CASSRPGGFYEQYF
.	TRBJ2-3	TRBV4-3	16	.	TGCGCCAGCAGCCAAACAGGGCCACCTTCTACAGATACGCAGTATTTT	CASSQTGPPSTDTQYF
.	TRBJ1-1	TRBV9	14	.	TGTGCCAGCAGCGACAGGACAGTGAACACTGAAGCTTTCTTT	CASSDRTVNTEAFF
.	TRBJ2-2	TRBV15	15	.	TGTGCCACCAGCAGAGATGTGACAGACACCGGGGAGCTGTTTTTT	CATSRDVTDTGELFF